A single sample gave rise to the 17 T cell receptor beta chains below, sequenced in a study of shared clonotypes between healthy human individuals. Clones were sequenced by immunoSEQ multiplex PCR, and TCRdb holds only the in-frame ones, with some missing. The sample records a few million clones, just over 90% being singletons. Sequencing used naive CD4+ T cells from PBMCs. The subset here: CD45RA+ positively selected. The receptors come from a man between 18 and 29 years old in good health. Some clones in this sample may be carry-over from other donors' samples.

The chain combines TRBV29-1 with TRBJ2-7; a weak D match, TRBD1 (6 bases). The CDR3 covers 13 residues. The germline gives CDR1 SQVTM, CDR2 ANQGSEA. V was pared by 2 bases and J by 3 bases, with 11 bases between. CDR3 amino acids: CSVEQGIGYEQYF. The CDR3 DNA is TGCAGCGTTGAACAGGGGATAGGCTACGAGCAGTACTTC.

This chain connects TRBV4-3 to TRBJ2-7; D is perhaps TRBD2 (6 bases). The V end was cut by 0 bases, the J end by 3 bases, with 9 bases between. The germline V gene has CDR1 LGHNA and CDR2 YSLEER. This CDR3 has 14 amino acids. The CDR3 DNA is TGCGCCAGCAGCCAAGAGTTAGCGGACTACGAGCAGTACTTC. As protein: CASSQELADYEQYF.

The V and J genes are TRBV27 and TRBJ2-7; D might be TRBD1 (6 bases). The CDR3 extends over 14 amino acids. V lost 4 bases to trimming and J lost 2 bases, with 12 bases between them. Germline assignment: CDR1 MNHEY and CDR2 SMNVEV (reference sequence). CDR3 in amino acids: CASSYRESTYEQYF. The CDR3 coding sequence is TGTGCCAGCAGTTACAGGGAGTCAACCTACGAGCAGTACTTC.

The CDR3 DNA reads TGTGCCAGCAGGGGGCGCCGGGATGGCTACACCTTC. Translation: CASRGRRDGYTF. The chain uses TRBV27 and TRBJ1-2; a possible D gene is TRBD1 (5 bases). Trimming left V 6 bases short and J 6 bases short, with 11 bases between. Germline V gene sequence: CDR1 MNHEY, CDR2 SMNVEV (reference sequence). The CDR3 loop spans 12 amino acids.

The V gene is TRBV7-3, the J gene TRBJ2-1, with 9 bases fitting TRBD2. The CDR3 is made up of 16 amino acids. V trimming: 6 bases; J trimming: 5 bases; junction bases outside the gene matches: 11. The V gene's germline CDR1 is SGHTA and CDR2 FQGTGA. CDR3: CASRPFSGSPHNEQFF. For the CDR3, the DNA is TGTGCCAGCAGGCCCTTTAGCGGGAGCCCCCACAATGAGCAGTTCTTC.

The CDR3 loop reads CASSFPGDTEAFF. CDR3 nucleotides: TGTGCCAGCAGTTTCCCAGGGGACACTGAAGCTTTCTTT. The rearrangement uses TRBV28 and TRBJ1-1; possibly TRBD1 for D (6 bases). The CDR3 covers 13 residues. V gave up 3 bases and J gave up 3 bases, with 8 bases separating them. Germline assignment: CDR1 MDHEN and CDR2 SYDVKM.

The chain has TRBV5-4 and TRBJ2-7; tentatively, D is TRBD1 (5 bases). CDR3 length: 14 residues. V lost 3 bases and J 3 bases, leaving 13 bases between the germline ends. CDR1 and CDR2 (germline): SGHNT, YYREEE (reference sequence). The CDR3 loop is CASSSQGSRYEQYF. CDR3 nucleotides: TGTGCCAGCAGCTCCCAGGGCTCCCGCTACGAGCAGTACTTC.

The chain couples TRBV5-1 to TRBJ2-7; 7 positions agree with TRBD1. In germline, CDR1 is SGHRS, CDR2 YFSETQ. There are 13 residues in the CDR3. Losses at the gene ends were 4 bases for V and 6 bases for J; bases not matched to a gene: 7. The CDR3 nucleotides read TGCGCCAGCAGCAATGGACAGGTGGGCGAGCAGTACTTC. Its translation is CASSNGQVGEQYF.

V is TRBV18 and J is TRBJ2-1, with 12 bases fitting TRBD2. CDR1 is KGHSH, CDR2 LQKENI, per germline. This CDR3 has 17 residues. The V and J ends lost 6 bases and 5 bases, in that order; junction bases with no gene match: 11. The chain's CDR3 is CASSNHLAGGTNNEQFF. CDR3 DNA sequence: TGTGCCAGCTCTAACCACCTAGCGGGAGGGACTAACAATGAGCAGTTCTTC.

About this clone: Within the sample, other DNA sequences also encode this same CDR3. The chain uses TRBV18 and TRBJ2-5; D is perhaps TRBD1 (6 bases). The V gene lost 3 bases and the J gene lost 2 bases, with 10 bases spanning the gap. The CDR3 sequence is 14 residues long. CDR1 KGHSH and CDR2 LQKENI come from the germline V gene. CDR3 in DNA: TGTGCCAGCTCACCGTACAGGGCACAAGAGACCCAGTACTTC. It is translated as CASSPYRAQETQYF.

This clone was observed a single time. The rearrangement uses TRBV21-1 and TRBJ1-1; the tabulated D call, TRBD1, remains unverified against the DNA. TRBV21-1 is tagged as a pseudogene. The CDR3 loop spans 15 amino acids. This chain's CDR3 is CASSKKAEWWGRAFF. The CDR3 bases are TGTGCCAGCAGCAAAAAGGCGGAGTGGTGGGGCCGAGCTTTCTTT.

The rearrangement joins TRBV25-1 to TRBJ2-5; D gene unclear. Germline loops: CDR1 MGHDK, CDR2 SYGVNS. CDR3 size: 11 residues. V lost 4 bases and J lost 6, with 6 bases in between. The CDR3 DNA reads TGTGCCAGCAGTGGACTGCAGACCCAGTACTTC. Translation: CASSGLQTQYF.

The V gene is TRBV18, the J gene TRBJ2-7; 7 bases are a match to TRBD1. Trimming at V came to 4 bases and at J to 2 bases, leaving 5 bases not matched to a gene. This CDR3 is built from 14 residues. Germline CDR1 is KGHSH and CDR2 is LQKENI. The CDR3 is CASSLQGGTYEQYF. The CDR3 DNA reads TGTGCCAGCTCACTTCAAGGGGGCACCTACGAGCAGTACTTC. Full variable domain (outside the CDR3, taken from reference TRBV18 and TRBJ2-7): NAGVMQNPRHLVRRRGQEARLRCSPMKGHSHVYWYRQLPEEGLKFMVYLQKENIIDESGMPKERFSAEFPKEGPSILRIQQVVRGDSAAYFCASSLQGGTYEQYFGPGTRLTVT.

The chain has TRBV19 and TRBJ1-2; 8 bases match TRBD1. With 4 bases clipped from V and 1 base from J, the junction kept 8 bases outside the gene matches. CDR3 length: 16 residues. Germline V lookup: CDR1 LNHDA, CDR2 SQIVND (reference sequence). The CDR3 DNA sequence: TGTGCCAGTAGTACCCCCCCGACAGGGGTTAACTATGGCTACACCTTC. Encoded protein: CASSTPPTGVNYGYTF.

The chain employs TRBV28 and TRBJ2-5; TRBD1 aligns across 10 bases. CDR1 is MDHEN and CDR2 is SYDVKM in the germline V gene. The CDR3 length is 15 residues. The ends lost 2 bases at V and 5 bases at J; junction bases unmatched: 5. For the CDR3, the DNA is TGTGCCAGCAGTTTAGGGGACAGGGGAGGGGAGACCCAGTACTTC. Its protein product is CASSLGDRGGETQYF.

Here the CDR3 DNA reads TGTGCCAGTAGTGGAACGGAGGGGAGCTCCTACAATGAGCAGTTCTTC. This translates into CASSGTEGSSYNEQFF. This chain links TRBV19 with TRBJ2-1; maybe TRBD2 (6 bases). Trimming took 5 bases from V and 0 from J, leaving 14 bases between them. The CDR3 totals 16 residues. Germline V CDR1 and CDR2: LNHDA, SQIVND (reference sequence).

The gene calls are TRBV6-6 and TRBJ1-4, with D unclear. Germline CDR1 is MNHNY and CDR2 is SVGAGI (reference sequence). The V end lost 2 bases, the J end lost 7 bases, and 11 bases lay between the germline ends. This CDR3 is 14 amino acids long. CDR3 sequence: CASSYPGRFEKLFF. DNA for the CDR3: TGTGCCAGCAGTTACCCCGGCAGATTTGAAAAACTGTTTTTT.